This TCR beta chain was sequenced in a study of blood T cells in healthy people across ages. This clonotype was recorded at least ten times. What it binds is unknown. Study-level findings and limits: More naive CD4+ cells and higher diversity were found in long-lived than in aged donors.

Per the germline V gene, CDR1 is SGHAT and CDR2 is FQNNGV. The length of the CDR3 is 15 residues. Unmatched junction bases numbered 9, after V lost 5 bases and J lost 8 bases. PBMCs were isolated at a quantity of at least 7 million per sample. Together with a sample-barcoded 5' primer, a J-beta primer mix was included in a second PCR lasting about 7 to 11 cycles. TCRdb recomputed calls from the 5' RACE reads with MiXCR, one row per CDR3 protein. This sample has about 640,000 distinct CDR3 sequences; roughly 31% occur once, and the top ten carry 15% to 17%. The chain is built from TRBV11-2 and TRBJ1-6; 7 bases fit TRBD1. Source material: blood. This sequence originates from a woman at least 80 years old in good health. This CDR3 reads CASSPRGGTHSPLHF. As DNA, the CDR3 is TGTGCCAGCAGCCCTCGAGGGGGCACCCATTCACCCCTCCACTTT.